These 8 T cell receptor beta chains share one sample of origin, sequenced in a study of Graves' ophthalmopathy and Graves' hyperthyroidism. RNA transcripts provided the template for amplifying TCR beta CDR3 regions. The authors performed first-round RT-PCR with HTBI primers and then a second-round multiplex PCR. One entry per CDR3 protein, called by TCRdb with MiXCR from the multiplex PCR reads. This sample has 400,000 or so distinct CDR3 sequences, with 15% found just once. Sequenced material: peripheral blood. The receptor source for this set is a woman between 18 and 29 years old with stable Graves' hyperthyroidism.

This clonotype came up many times. Possible read error: a much larger clone is one base away. The chain employs TRBV6-2 or TRBV6-3 and TRBJ1-2; weak D call: TRBD1 (6 bases). Germline CDR1 is MNHEY and CDR2 is SVGEGT. This CDR3 is built from 14 residues. The CDR3 spells CAGRMTGLVSGYTF. CDR3 sequence (DNA): TGTGCCGGCAGAATGACAGGTCTGGTCTCTGGCTACACCTTC.

This clonotype was counted at least ten times. The chain carries TRBV7-3 and TRBJ2-2, with 9 bases identical to TRBD2. The J segment lost 5 bases and the V segment lost 1 base, leaving 14 bases of the junction unmatched. CDR3 length: 19 amino acids. Germline V lookup: CDR1 SGHTA, CDR2 FQGTGA. CDR3 residues: CASSLMGPTAGGGTGELFF. CDR3 DNA sequence: TGTGCCAGCAGCTTAATGGGGCCAACAGCGGGGGGCGGAACCGGGGAGCTGTTTTTT.

The chain couples TRBV18 to TRBJ1-5, with TRBD1 identical over 7 bases. V was clipped by 6 bases and J by 3 bases; unmatched bases: 5. From germline, CDR1 is KGHSH and CDR2 LQKENI. The length of the CDR3 is 14 residues. In DNA, the CDR3 is TGTGCCAGCTCGCAAACAGGGGACAATCAGCCCCAGCATTTT. Its translation is CASSQTGDNQPQHF.

This clonotype was recorded many times. The chain has TRBV18 and TRBJ2-7; a weak D match, TRBD1 (5 bases). This CDR3 region has 15 residues. The V end lost 3 bases, the J end lost 2 bases, and 14 bases lay between the germline ends. CDR1 is KGHSH and CDR2 is LQKENI in the germline V gene. The CDR3 sequence is CASSPPQGRAYEQYF. CDR3 in DNA: TGTGCCAGCTCACCCCCTCAGGGAAGGGCCTACGAGCAGTACTTC.

This clonotype was observed at least ten times. The rearrangement links TRBV20-1 to TRBJ1-1; 7 nucleotides match TRBD1. The V gene end was trimmed by 3 bases and the J gene end by 0 bases; junction bases not matched to a gene: 4. Germline-derived CDR1 and CDR2 are DFQATT and SNEGSKA (reference sequence). This CDR3 spans 14 amino acids. CDR3 sequence: CSARIGTVNTEAFF. Here the CDR3 DNA reads TGCAGTGCTAGGATAGGGACAGTGAACACTGAAGCTTTCTTT.

This clonotype was counted at least ten times. The chain employs TRBV5-1 and TRBJ2-2; 8 bases agree with TRBD1. CDR1 and CDR2 from the germline V gene are SGHRS and YFSETQ. The V segment lost 7 bases and the J segment 0 bases; nucleotides outside the gene matches: 5. The CDR3 spans 15 residues. Here the CDR3 DNA reads TGCGCCAGCGCATGGACAGGGCCGAACACCGGGGAGCTGTTTTTT. It specifies CASAWTGPNTGELFF.

The table lists this clonotype with many counts. This chain uses TRBV19 with TRBJ1-1; 8 positions match TRBD1. The CDR3 loop spans 15 amino acids. V dropped 7 bases and J dropped 6; count of bases not matched to a gene: 13. Per germline, CDR1 LNHDA and CDR2 SQIVND (reference sequence). The CDR3 reads CASTRFYDRGAEAFF. DNA for the CDR3: TGTGCCAGTACCCGATTTTACGACAGGGGCGCTGAAGCTTTCTTT.

This clonotype was counted at least ten times. V and J are TRBV27 and TRBJ1-5; no definite D call. The CDR3 is 13 residues long. Looked up from germline, CDR1 is MNHEY and CDR2 is SMNVEV (reference sequence). Trimming stripped 5 bases from V and 7 bases from J, with 12 bases between. The CDR3 sequence is CASSLLSGQPQHF. The CDR3 DNA is TGTGCCAGCAGTCTGTTGTCGGGACAGCCCCAGCATTTT.